Each of the 17 T cell receptor beta chains below was sequenced from the same sample in a study of regulatory T cells in long-lasting Graves disease. Time point defined: newly diagnosed GD, antithyroid drugs for less than 3 months. Isolated PBMC RNA provided the starting material for the TCR library. Construction of the TCR beta libraries employed iRepertoire HTBI primers in conjunction with Arm-PCR of CDR3 regions. One entry per CDR3 protein, called by TCRdb with MiXCR from the multiplex PCR reads. The sample has over 200,000 distinct CDR3 sequences, about 16% seen once; the top ten hold approximately 20%. The starting material was peripheral blood mononuclear cells (PBMCs), obtained at new diagnosis, from a patient treated with antithyroid drugs. These receptors originate from a female donor with Graves disease.

This clonotype was observed a handful of times. The chain combines TRBV3-1 with TRBJ2-5, with no clear D. In germline, CDR1 is LGHDT, CDR2 YNNKEL (reference sequence). Trimming removed 2 bases at V and 0 bases at J, with 7 bases between. This CDR3 comprises 14 residues. CDR3 DNA sequence: TGTGCCAGCAGCCAAAATCGGTACCAAGAGACCCAGTACTTC. Translating gives CASSQNRYQETQYF.

This chain connects TRBV6-1 to TRBJ1-6, with 7 bases matching TRBD1. The CDR3 loop spans 14 amino acids. The germline gives CDR1 MNHNS, CDR2 SASEGT. Germline trimming cut 3 bases from V and 7 bases from J; bases unmatched to any gene: 3. The CDR3 spells CASSDRGENSPLHF. CDR3 coding DNA: TGTGCCAGCAGTGACAGGGGGGAGAATTCACCCCTCCACTTT.

This clonotype appeared many times. CDR3 in DNA: TGTGCCAGCAGTTTCCTTAGCGGGGGGCAGTTCTTC. Protein product: CASSFLSGGQFF. The V call is TRBV27, the J call TRBJ2-1; 9 bases agree with TRBD2. The CDR3 extends over 12 amino acids. Unmatched junction bases numbered 3, after V lost 3 bases and J lost 12 bases. Germline V gene data show CDR1 as MNHEY and CDR2 as SMNVEV (reference sequence).

This clonotype was found many times. This chain joins TRBV7-9 and TRBJ2-3; 7 bases map to TRBD1. Germline assignment: CDR1 SEHNR and CDR2 FQNEAQ (reference sequence). J lost 4 bases, V lost 2 bases, and 9 bases had no gene match. This CDR3 contains 16 residues. The CDR3 bases are TGTGCCAGCAGCTTATGGAAGACAGGGTATCCAGATACGCAGTATTTT. This translates into CASSLWKTGYPDTQYF. Full variable domain (missing parts from reference TRBV7-9 and TRBJ2-3): DTGVSQNPRHKITKRGQNVTFRCDPISEHNRLYWYRQTLGQGPEFLTYFQNEAQLEKSRLLSDRFSAERPKGSFSTLEIQRTEQGDSAMYLCASSLWKTGYPDTQYFGPGTRLTVL.

In this sample, this clonotype turned up many times. The rearrangement joins TRBV28 to TRBJ1-1, with D perhaps matching TRBD1 (6 bases). This CDR3 has 14 residues. Trimming shortened V by 5 bases and J by 0 bases, and 10 bases separated the two germline ends. Germline CDR1 and CDR2: MDHEN and SYDVKM. The CDR3 DNA reads TGTGCCAGCAGTAACGGGGGCATGAACACTGAAGCTTTCTTT. This encodes CASSNGGMNTEAFF. Filled out from reference TRBV28 and TRBJ1-1, the complete variable domain reads DVKVTQSSRYLVKRTGEKVFLECVQDMDHENMFWYRQDPGLGLRLIYFSYDVKMKEKGDIPEGYSVSREKKERFSLILESASTNQTSMYLCASSNGGMNTEAFFGQGTRLTVV.

The rearrangement uses TRBV7-9 and TRBJ2-3, with a possible D match to TRBD1 (5 bases). Trimming shortened V by 1 base and J by 4 bases, and 9 bases separated the two germline ends. Germline V gene sequence: CDR1 SEHNR, CDR2 FQNEAQ (reference sequence). This CDR3 contains 14 residues. The CDR3 region has the DNA TGTGCCAGCAGCTTAGAGGGGATCGCAGATACGCAGTATTTT. Encoded protein: CASSLEGIADTQYF.

Ten or more counts support this clonotype. The chain couples TRBV12-3 or TRBV12-4 to TRBJ2-5; D is undetermined. Trimming took 5 bases from V and 4 from J, leaving 17 bases between them. The CDR3 is 15 amino acids. The CDR3 region has the DNA TGTGCCAGCAGTCCCCGGTCGGTAGAGTTAGAGACCCAGTACTTC. This sequence encodes CASSPRSVELETQYF.

This clonotype was seen at least ten times. The CDR3 DNA sequence: TGTGCCTGGAGTGACGACAGGGGCACTTCGAACACTGAAGCTTTCTTT. Translating gives CAWSDDRGTSNTEAFF. The chain is built from TRBV30 and TRBJ1-1, with 8 bases lining up with TRBD1. The CDR3 is 16 amino acids. Germline V gene lookup returns CDR1 GTSNPN and CDR2 SVGIG (reference sequence). The V gene end was trimmed by 1 base and the J gene end by 1 base; junction bases not matched to a gene: 8. Together with reference TRBV30 and TRBJ1-1, the CDR3 gives the full variable domain: SQTIHQWPATLVQPVGSPLSLECTVEGTSNPNLYWYRQAAGRGLQLLFYSVGIGQISSEVPQNLSASRPQDRQFILSSKKLLLSDSGFYLCAWSDDRGTSNTEAFFGQGTRLTVV.

This clonotype was picked up many times. CDR3 bases: TGTGCCAGCAGCTTAGTCAGGGGCACCGGGGAGCTGTTTTTT. Translation: CASSLVRGTGELFF. V usage is TRBV11-2 and J usage is TRBJ2-2; D perhaps matches TRBD1 (6 bases). The CDR3 runs to 14 residues. The ends were cut back, 1 base at V and 4 bases at J, with 7 bases in the middle. Per the germline V gene, CDR1 is SGHAT and CDR2 is FQNNGV.

This clonotype was observed many times. V is TRBV12-3 or TRBV12-4 and J is TRBJ2-2; D is uncertain. V lost 6 bases, J lost 2 bases, and 16 bases lay in between. The CDR3 has 16 amino acids. Here the CDR3 reads CASSSWWVSNTGELFF. CDR3 DNA sequence: TGTGCCAGCAGCTCATGGTGGGTCAGCAACACCGGGGAGCTGTTTTTT.

This rearrangement joins TRBV9 to TRBJ2-7; TRBD2 matches 14 bases. The junction had 13 bases not matched to a gene; V was cut back by 0 bases and J by 2 bases. Germline CDR1 is SGDLS and CDR2 is YYNGEE. The CDR3 is 20 residues long. CDR3 bases: TGTGCCAGCAGCGTAGAGGGGACTAGCGGGAGAGGCGATTCCGCCTACGAGCAGTACTTC. This gives the protein CASSVEGTSGRGDSAYEQYF. Complete variable domain (other parts from reference TRBV9 and TRBJ2-7): DSGVTQTPKHLITATGQRVTLRCSPRSGDLSVYWYQQSLDQGLQFLIQYYNGEERAKGNILERFSAQQFPDLHSELNLSSLELGDSALYFCASSVEGTSGRGDSAYEQYFGPGTRLTVT.

Ten or more counts support this clonotype. The chain recombines TRBV12-5 with TRBJ1-4; D not resolved. This CDR3 has 13 amino acids. CDR1 LGHNT and CDR2 FRNRAP come from the germline V gene. Trimming took 4 bases from V and 5 from J, leaving 8 bases between them. The CDR3 is CASGSDLNEKLFF. CDR3 in DNA: TGTGCTAGTGGTTCGGACCTAAATGAAAAACTGTTTTTT. Based on the CDR3 plus reference TRBV12-5 and TRBJ1-4, the full variable domain is DARVTQTPRHKVTEMGQEVTMRCQPILGHNTVFWYRQTMMQGLELLAYFRNRAPLDDSGMPKDRFSAEMPDATLATLKIQPSEPRDSAVYFCASGSDLNEKLFFGSGTQLSVL.

This clonotype was counted many times. V gene TRBV11-3 combines with J gene TRBJ2-1; 7 nucleotides line up with TRBD2. Per germline, CDR1 SGHNT and CDR2 YENEEA. The trim removed 3 bases at V and 8 bases at J, leaving 7 bases unmatched. The CDR3 has 14 residues. The DNA for the CDR3 is TGTGCCAGCAGCTTTTCCGGGAGGAGGGATGAGCAGTTCTTC. Its translation is CASSFSGRRDEQFF. Using reference TRBV11-3 and TRBJ2-1 for the parts outside the CDR3, the full variable domain is EAGVVQSPRYKIIEKKQPVAFWCNPISGHNTLYWYLQNLGQGPELLIRYENEEAVDDSQLPKDRFSAERLKGVDSTLKIQPAELGDSAVYLCASSFSGRRDEQFFGPGTRLTVL.

This clonotype has at least ten counts. The chain recombines TRBV14 with TRBJ2-1; D is undetermined. The CDR3 is 17 amino acids. The germline V gene encodes CDR1 SGHDN and CDR2 FVKESK. Trimming took off 2 bases at V and 0 bases at J, with 14 bases between the two ends. The CDR3 nucleotides are TGTGCCAGCAGCCAATTAAGGGCCAAAAGCTCCTACAATGAGCAGTTCTTC. Translating it yields CASSQLRAKSSYNEQFF.

In this sample, this clonotype turned up many times. This rearrangement joins TRBV18 to TRBJ2-5, with 11 positions matching TRBD2. Unmatched junction bases numbered 11, after V lost 1 base and J lost 7 bases. Germline CDR1 is KGHSH and CDR2 is LQKENI. The CDR3 runs 17 residues. The CDR3 protein is CASSPQGTSGSSRTQYF. CDR3 DNA sequence: TGTGCCAGCTCACCACAGGGAACTAGCGGGAGTTCAAGGACCCAGTACTTC.

The chain couples TRBV7-9 to TRBJ2-4; the D gene could be TRBD1 or TRBD2 (5 bases each). Germline loops: CDR1 SEHNR, CDR2 FQNEAQ (reference sequence). Trimming cost V 2 bases and J 2 bases, with 10 bases left between them. CDR3 length: 15 amino acids. CDR3 sequence reads: CASSLTGTPKNIQYF. CDR3 nucleotide sequence: TGTGCCAGCAGCTTAACCGGGACCCCCAAAAACATTCAGTACTTC.

The chain employs TRBV14 and TRBJ1-1; TRBD1 matches 8 bases. CDR1 SGHDN and CDR2 FVKESK come from the germline V gene. The trim removed 4 bases at V and 8 bases at J, leaving 15 bases unmatched. The CDR3 length is 16 residues. The CDR3 is CASSLLTAGTGLEAFF. The CDR3 DNA follows: TGTGCCAGCAGCCTCCTCACGGCCGGGACAGGACTGGAAGCTTTCTTT.